The clone carrying this T cell receptor (beta chain) is a singleton in its sample. The target antigen is unknown. Trimming left V 4 bases short and J 0 bases short, with 10 bases between. The CDR3 totals 15 residues. Germline V gene sequence: CDR1 KGHSH, CDR2 LQKENI. This sample was included in a study of T-cell reconstitution after alpha-beta-depleted transplantation in children. Whole-study results and caveats: The main origin of T-cell counts and diversity one year after transplant was newly produced T cells. Roughly two months post-transplant, alpha-beta T cells reportedly originated from several hundred graft clones that had expanded. It was surviving recipient T cells and thymic progenitors that gave some patients high TCRbeta diversity at day 60.

For TCRbeta, the library was prepared with unique molecular identifiers. TCRdb fed the PCR reads into MiXCR, producing one record per CDR3 protein. The sample records fewer than 400,000 distinct CDR3 sequences, over 20% being singletons. This chain links TRBV18 with TRBJ2-1, with TRBD2 as a possible D gene (5 bases). This specimen consisted of PBMCs, mostly from graft donor cells, obtained 180 days after TCRalphabeta/CD19-depleted stem cell transplant. This TCR was recovered from a male patient aged 5 to 17 who had a stem cell transplant for acute lymphoblastic leukemia, so the T cells may come from the graft donor. The CDR3 DNA is TGTGCCAGCTCACGGTTCGGGGACTCCTACAATGAGCAGTTCTTC. Its protein is CASSRFGDSYNEQFF.